These T cell receptor beta chains were read from a single sample in a study of T cells of healthy individuals. TCRdb re-called the 5' RACE reads with MiXCR, one entry per CDR3 protein. The sample yields approximately 100,000 distinct CDR3 sequences, 15% to 20% seen once. The receptors were sampled from a human donor in good health. Both conserved end residues are part of each CDR3. A D gene is named only where the DNA matches it firmly. Expanded clones are given a class, and other clones once, few, many or no size at all.

d_gene	j_gene	abundance	v_gene	CDR3nt	CDR3aa
NA	TRBJ2-2	few	TRBV5-1	TGCGCCAGCAGCTTAATACAGGGTGACACCGGGGAGCTGTTTTTT	CASSLIQGDTGELFF
TRBD1	TRBJ2-1	few	TRBV15	TGTGCCACCAGGCTAGACAGGGGGCTTTTGAGGGAGCAGTTCTTC	CATRLDRGLLREQFF
NA	TRBJ1-4	few	TRBV15	TGTGCCACCAGCAGAGATCTCCGCATTGGGGACCGGAATGAAAAACTGTTTTTT	CATSRDLRIGDRNEKLFF
TRBD2	TRBJ2-2	NA	TRBV7-2	TGTGCCAGCAGCTTAGTTGCGGGGGTAGCCGGGGAGCTGTTTTTT	CASSLVAGVAGELFF
NA	TRBJ2-7	NA	TRBV29-1	TGCAGCGTTGAAGAGGAGCACAGGCCTAACTCCTACGAGCAGTACTTC	CSVEEEHRPNSYEQYF
TRBD1	TRBJ1-4	NA	TRBV28	TGTGCCAGCAGGAAGACAGGGGGACAGGTTCTAACTAATGAAAAACTGTTTTTT	CASRKTGGQVLTNEKLFF
NA	TRBJ2-2	NA	TRBV6-2/TRBV6-3	TGTGCCAGCAGTTATCGGGAGGGGGAGCTGTTTTTT	CASSYREGELFF
NA	TRBJ1-2	NA	TRBV27	TGTGCCAGCAGTTTTCGGGGGCGTGGGGGCTACACCTTC	CASSFRGRGGYTF
NA	TRBJ1-1	few	TRBV11-1	TGTGCCAGCAGCTCACCAAACAGGGATGCCTACATGAACACTGAAGCTTTCTTT	CASSSPNRDAYMNTEAFF
NA	TRBJ1-3	few	TRBV6-5	TGTGCCAGCAGAGATTACTCTGGAAACACCATATATTTT	CASRDYSGNTIYF
NA	TRBJ1-5	many	TRBV2	TGTGCCAGCAGTCCGACAGTTAGCAATCAGCCCCAGCATTTT	CASSPTVSNQPQHF
TRBD2	TRBJ2-7	NA	TRBV3-1	TGTGCCAGCAGCCAAGGATGGGGTAGCGGGGGCGAGCAGTACTTC	CASSQGWGSGGEQYF
NA	TRBJ2-5	NA	TRBV7-9	TGTGCCAGCAGGGGTCTGCCCCACCAAGAGACCCAGTACTTC	CASRGLPHQETQYF
NA	TRBJ1-1	many	TRBV4-1	TGCGCCAGCAGCCAAGATCCCCGCGGAGTGGGGGCGCGGACTGAAGCTTTCTTT	CASSQDPRGVGARTEAFF
TRBD1	TRBJ2-1	NA	TRBV10-3	TGTGCCATCAGCAACCCCTCGGGACAGGGAGGTAATGAGCAGTTCTTC	CAISNPSGQGGNEQFF
TRBD1	TRBJ2-6	NA	TRBV4-3	TGCGCCAGCAGCCAACGGACAGGGGCTGGGGCCAACGTCCTGACTTTC	CASSQRTGAGANVLTF
NA	TRBJ2-5	few	TRBV4-3	TGCGCCAGCAGCCAAGATGGTCGCCTAGCGGAGACCCAGTACTTC	CASSQDGRLAETQYF
TRBD2	TRBJ2-3	few	TRBV20-1	TGCAGTGCTGGAGGTGGGGGGGAGTCCACAGATACGCAGTATTTT	CSAGGGGESTDTQYF
NA	TRBJ2-4	NA	TRBV4-3	TGCGCCAGCAGCCAAGAGGGTTACGCCAAAAACATTCAGTACTTC	CASSQEGYAKNIQYF
NA	TRBJ1-2	few	TRBV6-5	TGTGCCAGCAGTTCGATCGCTTATGGCTACACCTTC	CASSSIAYGYTF
NA	TRBJ2-1	NA	TRBV28	TGTGCCAGCAGAATCCCACGAGGGGCTGCCTACAATGAGCAGTTCTTC	CASRIPRGAAYNEQFF
NA	TRBJ2-7	NA	TRBV6-2/TRBV6-3	TGTGCCAGCAGTTACGGGCGACCCTACGAGCAGTACTTC	CASSYGRPYEQYF
TRBD2	TRBJ2-5	NA	TRBV28	TGTGCCAGCAGTACGCCACTAGCGGGGGACTCCCAAGAGACCCAGTACTTC	CASSTPLAGDSQETQYF
TRBD1	TRBJ2-5	many	TRBV6-1	TGTGCCAGCAGTAAACGGACAGGGGGAGAGACCCAGTACTTC	CASSKRTGGETQYF
TRBD1	TRBJ1-6	NA	TRBV18	TGTGCCAGCTCACCCCCCCCGGGACAGGGACACCTCCACTTT	CASSPPPGQGHLHF
NA	TRBJ1-2	few	TRBV20-1	TGCAGTGCTAGTGGGAACCCTCAGGACTATGGCTACACCTTC	CSASGNPQDYGYTF
NA	TRBJ2-1	many	TRBV6-2/TRBV6-3	TGTGCCAGCACTCCATCTAGTCCCTACAATGAGCAGTTCTTC	CASTPSSPYNEQFF
NA	TRBJ1-5	few	TRBV21-1	TGTGCCAGCAGCAAAGCGAAGATATATAGCAATCAGCCCCAGCATTTT	CASSKAKIYSNQPQHF
NA	TRBJ2-3	NA	TRBV4-1	TGCGCCAGCAGCCAAGACCAATCCTGGACAGATACGCAGTATTTT	CASSQDQSWTDTQYF
NA	TRBJ1-2	few	TRBV28	TGTGCCAGCAGGCCCGCCCCAGGGGTGAGAGGCTACACCTTC	CASRPAPGVRGYTF
TRBD2	TRBJ2-3	NA	TRBV5-1	TGCGCCAGCAGCTTTACTAGCGGAGCAGATACGCAGTATTTT	CASSFTSGADTQYF
TRBD1	TRBJ2-5	many	TRBV5-1	TGCGCCAGCAGCTTGGGGTCAGGGGGCTTGTTGGAGACCCAGTACTTC	CASSLGSGGLLETQYF
TRBD1	TRBJ2-7	many	TRBV9	TGTGCCAGCAGCGCTGGACAGGGGCTCTACGAGCAGTACTTC	CASSAGQGLYEQYF
TRBD2	TRBJ2-2	NA	TRBV12-3/TRBV12-4	TGTGCCAGCAGTCCGGGACTAGGACACACCGGGGAGCTGTTTTTT	CASSPGLGHTGELFF
NA	TRBJ1-1	many	TRBV28	TGTGCCAGCAGTTTTCTGAACACTGAAGCTTTCTTT	CASSFLNTEAFF
TRBD1	TRBJ1-6	NA	TRBV7-2	TGTGCCAGCAGCCCACGGACAGGGGACAGGAATTCACCCCTCCACTTT	CASSPRTGDRNSPLHF
NA	TRBJ2-5	NA	TRBV21-1	TGTGCGGCTGCTACCACCATAGCGGGAGTTTCGGAGACCCAGTACTTC	CAAATTIAGVSETQYF
NA	TRBJ2-3	many	TRBV6-2/TRBV6-3	TGTGCCAGCCGGTGGGATCTAACAGATACGCAGTATTTT	CASRWDLTDTQYF
NA	TRBJ2-3	NA	TRBV3-1	TGTGCCAGCAGCCAAGACGCAATAGGGACCGATACGCAGTATTTT	CASSQDAIGTDTQYF
NA	TRBJ2-7	many	TRBV20-1	TGCAGTGCTAAACAGCGACTCGAGCAGTACTTC	CSAKQRLEQYF
NA	TRBJ2-7	few	TRBV7-2	TGTGCCAGCAGCTTACTACTCTACGAGCAGTACTTC	CASSLLLYEQYF
TRBD2	TRBJ2-1	NA	TRBV10-3	TGTGCCATCACACCATCCGGACTAGCGGACAATGAGCAGTTCTTC	CAITPSGLADNEQFF
TRBD2	TRBJ2-2	NA	TRBV6-5	TGTGCCAGCAGCCGGGGCGGGAGGGCCGCCGGGGAGCTGTTTTTT	CASSRGGRAAGELFF
TRBD2	TRBJ2-2	NA	TRBV20-1	TGCAGTGCTTTGGGCCAGCGGGGAACCGGGGAGCTGTTTTTT	CSALGQRGTGELFF